This T cell receptor (beta chain) came from a study of identical twins (dated by TCRdb to about 2016). Looking at the study overall: The study deep-sequenced TCR alpha and beta repertoires from monozygotic twins, unrelated adults of various ages and cord blood to test whether fetal clonotypes persist. To rule out contamination, the twin experiments were replicated at different times with different library preparation protocols.

Concerning this clonotype itself: Its antigen is not yet known. Base quality data are lacking; no much larger clone is found one base away.

The CDR3, cysteine through phenylalanine, is 16 amino acids long. The entry retains the CDR3 DNA only, 48 bases that are in frame from base 1. For CDR1 and CDR2, the germline V gene lists LGHNA and YNFKEQ. The junction carries 13 bases between V and J, which are trimmed by 0 bases and 7 bases respectively. The research as a whole found: In beta out-of-frame sequences, excess twin sharing was weaker, because having fewer shared sequences lowered the signal-to-noise ratio. In monozygotic twins, recombination models systematically underestimated out-of-frame TCR alpha sharing, but the models matched the sharing seen between unrelated individuals. Because the same donors could not be followed over many years, the conclusions depended on cross-sectional statistical analysis. Fewer insertions were carried by abundant cord blood beta clonotypes, a similar but weaker trend appeared in young adult naive repertoires, and no such trend appeared in memory repertoires. Zero-insertion analyses could be partly confounded by invariant T cells such as MAIT and iNKT, although diverse VJ usage argued against such confounding for most clonotypes. Out-of-frame TCR alpha sequences shared between twins showed an excess of low generation-probability sequences compared with coincidental sharing between unrelated individuals.

Every donor was a healthy Caucasian. Three pairs of female monozygotic twins, all aged about 18 to 30 years, made up the twin cohort. The RNA used for TCR libraries was isolated from peripheral blood mononuclear cells. The library was generated by 5' RACE. Sequencing relied on an Illumina HiSeq 2000. A universal primer binding site was introduced by template switching, and a unique molecular identifier was present in the final cDNA, enabling accurate counting of TCR cDNA molecules. First-strand cDNA for TCR alpha and beta chains was synthesized from specific primers in the conserved constant-segment region. To control for contamination, every cDNA library carried two barcodes: a SMART-Mk sample barcode plus Illumina barcodes. TruSeq adapter sequences along with Illumina sample barcodes were introduced in two successive PCR steps. TCR alpha and beta cDNA libraries were sequenced on the Illumina HiSeq platform with custom primers. The source study handled its data this way. Unique molecular identifiers were extracted from raw reads with MiGEC, and CDR3 positions were determined with MiXCR. For each individual, recombination models were inferred using an EM algorithm with the repgenHMM and IGoR tools. The analysis of shared clonotypes was done with the tcR package in R, with sharing normalized by the product of cloneset sizes. To study raw recombination free of thymic and clonal selection effects, out-of-frame nonproductive sequences were analyzed. Clones were called with MiXCR by TCRdb after fastp trimmed the public reads at Q25, and only in-frame beta chains were retained. CDR3 protein duplicates are merged, each entry listing the most common genes and DNA. TCRdb, not the original authors, processed these V and J calls. For this sample the table gives 700,000 or so distinct CDR3 sequences, of which under 9% were detected only once. Jointly, the top ten make up around 0.95% of the sample.

These data were also reused for a study on yellow fever vaccine responses in identical twins. The other study reports the following: The T cell response to vaccination in identical twins was reported by the authors to appear partly convergent and partly personalized. Focusing on identical twins, the study followed the T cell clones that responded to the vaccine, and did so with precision.

Sequencing was carried out using PBMCs. The sequence links TRBV4-2 to TRBJ1-6, and perhaps TRBD1 as D gene, on 6 matching bases. This clonotype was sampled from a woman aged 18-35 years in good health. The DNA sequence is given as TGTGCCAGCAGCCAAGATACGGGGGCGCGGAATTCACCCCTCCACTTT. The translation is CASSQDTGARNSPLHF.